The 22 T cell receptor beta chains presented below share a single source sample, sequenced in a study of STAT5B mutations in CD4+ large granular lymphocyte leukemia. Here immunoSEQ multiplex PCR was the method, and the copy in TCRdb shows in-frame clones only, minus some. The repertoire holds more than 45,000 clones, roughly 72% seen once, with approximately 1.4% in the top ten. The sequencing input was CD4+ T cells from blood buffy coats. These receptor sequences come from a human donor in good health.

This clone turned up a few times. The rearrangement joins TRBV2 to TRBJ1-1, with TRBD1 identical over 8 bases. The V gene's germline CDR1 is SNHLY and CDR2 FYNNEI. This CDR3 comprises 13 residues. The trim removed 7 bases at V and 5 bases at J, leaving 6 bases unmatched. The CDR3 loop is CASTGQGRTEAFF. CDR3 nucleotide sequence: TGTGCCAGCACCGGACAGGGTCGAACTGAAGCTTTCTTT.

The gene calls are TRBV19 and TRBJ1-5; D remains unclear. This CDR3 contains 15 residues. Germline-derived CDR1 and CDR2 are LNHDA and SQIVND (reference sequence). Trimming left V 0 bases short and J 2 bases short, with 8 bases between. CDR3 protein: CASSIDSLGNQPQHF. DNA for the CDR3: TGTGCCAGTAGTATAGATTCGCTAGGCAATCAGCCCCAGCATTTT.

For the CDR3, the DNA is TGTGCCAGCAGTGAATGGAGACAGTCCTCTGACACCGGGGAGCTGTTTTTT. Residues: CASSEWRQSSDTGELFF. The J gene is TRBJ2-2, the V gene TRBV6-1, with a weak D call TRBD1 (5 bases). Germline V lookup: CDR1 MNHNS, CDR2 SASEGT. V was clipped by 2 bases and J by 3 bases, with 16 bases between them. The CDR3 length is 17 residues.

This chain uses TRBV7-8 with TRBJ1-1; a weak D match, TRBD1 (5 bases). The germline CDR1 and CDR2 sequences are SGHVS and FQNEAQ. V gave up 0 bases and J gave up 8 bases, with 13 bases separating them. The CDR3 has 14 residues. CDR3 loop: CASSLARQGGEAFF. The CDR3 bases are TGTGCCAGCAGCTTAGCGCGTCAGGGTGGAGAAGCTTTCTTT. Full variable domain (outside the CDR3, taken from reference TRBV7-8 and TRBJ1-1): GAGVSQSPRYKVAKRGQDVALRCDPISGHVSLFWYQQALGQGPEFLTYFQNEAQLDKSGLPSDRFFAERPEGSVSTLKIQRTQQEDSAVYLCASSLARQGGEAFFGQGTRLTVV.

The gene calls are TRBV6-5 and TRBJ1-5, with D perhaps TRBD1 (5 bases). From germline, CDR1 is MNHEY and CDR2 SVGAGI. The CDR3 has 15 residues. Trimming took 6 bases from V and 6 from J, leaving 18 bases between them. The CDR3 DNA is TGTGCCAGCAGCCCGGTTTCTGGGGGTGTTCAGCCCCAGCATTTT. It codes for CASSPVSGGVQPQHF.

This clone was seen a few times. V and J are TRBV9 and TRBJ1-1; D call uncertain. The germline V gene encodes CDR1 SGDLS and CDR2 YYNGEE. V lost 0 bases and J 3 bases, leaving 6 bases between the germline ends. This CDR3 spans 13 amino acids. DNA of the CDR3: TGTGCCAGCAGCGTAGCCCTTGACACTGAAGCTTTCTTT. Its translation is CASSVALDTEAFF. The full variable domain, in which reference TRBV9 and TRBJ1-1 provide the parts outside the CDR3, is DSGVTQTPKHLITATGQRVTLRCSPRSGDLSVYWYQQSLDQGLQFLIQYYNGEERAKGNILERFSAQQFPDLHSELNLSSLELGDSALYFCASSVALDTEAFFGQGTRLTVV.

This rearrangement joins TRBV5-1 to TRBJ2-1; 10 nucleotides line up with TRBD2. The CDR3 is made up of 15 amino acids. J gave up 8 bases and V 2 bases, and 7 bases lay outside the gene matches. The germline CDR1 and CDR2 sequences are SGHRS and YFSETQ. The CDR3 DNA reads TGCGCCAGCAGCTTCATTAGCGGGGGGAGGGATGAGCAGTTCTTC. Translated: CASSFISGGRDEQFF.

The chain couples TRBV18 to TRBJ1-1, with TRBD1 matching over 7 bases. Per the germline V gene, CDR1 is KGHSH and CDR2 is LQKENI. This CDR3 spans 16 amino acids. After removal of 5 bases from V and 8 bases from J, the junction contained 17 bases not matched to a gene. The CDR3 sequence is CASSWDYGQARREAFF. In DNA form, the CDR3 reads TGTGCCAGCTCATGGGATTACGGACAGGCTCGGCGCGAAGCTTTCTTT. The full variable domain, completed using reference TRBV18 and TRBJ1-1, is NAGVMQNPRHLVRRRGQEARLRCSPMKGHSHVYWYRQLPEEGLKFMVYLQKENIIDESGMPKERFSAEFPKEGPSILRIQQVVRGDSAAYFCASSWDYGQARREAFFGQGTRLTVV.

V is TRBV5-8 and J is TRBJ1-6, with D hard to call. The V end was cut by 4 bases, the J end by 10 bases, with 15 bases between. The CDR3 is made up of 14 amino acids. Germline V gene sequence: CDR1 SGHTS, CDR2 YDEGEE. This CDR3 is CASSPDGFGSPLHF. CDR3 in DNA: TGTGCCAGCAGCCCAGACGGGTTTGGGTCACCCCTCCACTTT. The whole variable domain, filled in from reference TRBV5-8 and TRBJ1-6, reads EAGVTQSPTHLIKTRGQQATLRCSPISGHTSVYWYQQALGLGLQFLLWYDEGEERNRGNFPPRFSGRQFPNYSSELNVNALELEDSALYLCASSPDGFGSPLHFGNGTRLTVT.

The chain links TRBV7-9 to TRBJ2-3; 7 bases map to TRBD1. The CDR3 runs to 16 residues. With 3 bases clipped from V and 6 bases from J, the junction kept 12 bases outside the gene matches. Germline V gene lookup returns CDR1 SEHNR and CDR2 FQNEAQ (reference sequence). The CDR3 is CASSFPQGVSPDTQYF. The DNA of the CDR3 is TGTGCCAGCAGCTTTCCCCAGGGGGTTAGTCCGGATACGCAGTATTTT.

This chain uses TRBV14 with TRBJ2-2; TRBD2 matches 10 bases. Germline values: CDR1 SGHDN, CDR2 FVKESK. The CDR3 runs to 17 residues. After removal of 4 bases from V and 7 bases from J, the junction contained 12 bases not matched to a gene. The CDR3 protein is CASSPTSPRLAGGELFF. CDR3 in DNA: TGTGCCAGCAGCCCCACCTCGCCTCGACTAGCGGGCGGGGAGCTGTTTTTT. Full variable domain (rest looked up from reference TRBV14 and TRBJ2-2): EAGVTQFPSHSVIEKGQTVTLRCDPISGHDNLYWYRRVMGKEIKFLLHFVKESKQDESGMPNNRFLAERTGGTYSTLKVQPAELEDSGVYFCASSPTSPRLAGGELFFGEGSRLTVL.

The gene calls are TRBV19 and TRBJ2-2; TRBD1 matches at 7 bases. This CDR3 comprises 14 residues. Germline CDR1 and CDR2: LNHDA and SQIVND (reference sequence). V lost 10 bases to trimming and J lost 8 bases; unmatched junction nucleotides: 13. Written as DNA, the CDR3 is TGTGCCACGGGACAGACTTTCGCTGGGGGGGAGCTGTTTTTT. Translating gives CATGQTFAGGELFF. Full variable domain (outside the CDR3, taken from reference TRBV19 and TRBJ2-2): DGGITQSPKYLFRKEGQNVTLSCEQNLNHDAMYWYRQDPGQGLRLIYYSQIVNDFQKGDIAEGYSVSREKKESFPLTVTSAQKNPTAFYLCATGQTFAGGELFFGEGSRLTVL.

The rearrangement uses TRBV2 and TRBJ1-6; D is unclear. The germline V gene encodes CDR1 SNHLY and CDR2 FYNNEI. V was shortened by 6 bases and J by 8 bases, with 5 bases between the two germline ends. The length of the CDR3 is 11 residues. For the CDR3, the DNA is TGTGCCAGCAGCGCAGATTCACCCCTCCACTTT. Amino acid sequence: CASSADSPLHF.

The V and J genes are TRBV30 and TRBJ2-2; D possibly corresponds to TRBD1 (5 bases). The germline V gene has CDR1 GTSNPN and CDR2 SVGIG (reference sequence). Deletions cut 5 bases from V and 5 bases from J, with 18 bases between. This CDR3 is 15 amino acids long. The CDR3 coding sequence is TGTGCCTGGTCAGGGAAAGGGGTAGGGACCGGGGAGCTGTTTTTT. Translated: CAWSGKGVGTGELFF.

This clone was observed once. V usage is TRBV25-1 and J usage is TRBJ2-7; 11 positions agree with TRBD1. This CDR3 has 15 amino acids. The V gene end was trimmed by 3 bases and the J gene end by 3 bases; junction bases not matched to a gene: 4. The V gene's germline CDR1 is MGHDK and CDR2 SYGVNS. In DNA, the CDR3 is TGTGCCAGCAGTGACCCGGGACAGGGGGACTACGAGCAGTACTTC. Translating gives CASSDPGQGDYEQYF.

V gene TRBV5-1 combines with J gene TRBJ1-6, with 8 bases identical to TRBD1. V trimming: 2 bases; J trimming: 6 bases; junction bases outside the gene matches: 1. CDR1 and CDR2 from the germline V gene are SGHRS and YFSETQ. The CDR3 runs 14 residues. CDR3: CASSLDRGNSPLHF. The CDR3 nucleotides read TGCGCCAGCAGCTTAGACAGGGGTAATTCACCCCTCCACTTT.

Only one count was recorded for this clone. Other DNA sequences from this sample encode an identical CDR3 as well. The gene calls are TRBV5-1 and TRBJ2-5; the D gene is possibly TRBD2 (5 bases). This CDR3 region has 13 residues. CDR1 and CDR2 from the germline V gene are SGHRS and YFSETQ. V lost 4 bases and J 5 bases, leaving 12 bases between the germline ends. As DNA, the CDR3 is TGCGCCAGCAGCCTCACCGGGGAGGAGACCCAGTACTTC. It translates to CASSLTGEETQYF.

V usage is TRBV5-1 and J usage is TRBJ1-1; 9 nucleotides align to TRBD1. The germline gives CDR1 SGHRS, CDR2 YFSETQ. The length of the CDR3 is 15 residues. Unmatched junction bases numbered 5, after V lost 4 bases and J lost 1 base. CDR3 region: CASSRTDRGNTEAFF. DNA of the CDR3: TGCGCCAGCAGCAGAACGGACAGGGGGAACACTGAAGCTTTCTTT.

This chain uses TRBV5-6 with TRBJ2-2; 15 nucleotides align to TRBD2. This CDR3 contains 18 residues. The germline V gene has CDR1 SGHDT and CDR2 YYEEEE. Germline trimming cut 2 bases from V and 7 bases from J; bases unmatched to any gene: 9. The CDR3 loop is CASSFRTSGGASHGELFF. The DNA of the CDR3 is TGTGCCAGCAGCTTTAGGACTAGCGGGGGGGCCAGTCACGGGGAGCTGTTTTTT. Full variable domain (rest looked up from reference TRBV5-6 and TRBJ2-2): DAGVTQSPTHLIKTRGQQVTLRCSPKSGHDTVSWYQQALGQGPQFIFQYYEEEERQRGNFPDRFSGHQFPNYSSELNVNALLLGDSALYLCASSFRTSGGASHGELFFGEGSRLTVL.

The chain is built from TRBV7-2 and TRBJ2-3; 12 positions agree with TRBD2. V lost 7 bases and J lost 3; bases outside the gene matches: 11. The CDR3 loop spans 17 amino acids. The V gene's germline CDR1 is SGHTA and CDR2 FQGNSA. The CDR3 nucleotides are TGTGCCAGCAACTCCCCTCTAGCGGGGGGGAGTACAGATACGCAGTATTTT. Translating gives CASNSPLAGGSTDTQYF.

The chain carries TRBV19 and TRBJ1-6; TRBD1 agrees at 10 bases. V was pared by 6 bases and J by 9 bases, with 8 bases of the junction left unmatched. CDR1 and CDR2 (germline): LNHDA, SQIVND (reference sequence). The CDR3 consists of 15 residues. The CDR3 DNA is TGTGCCAGTAGCACCGGGACAGGGGTGGTTTCACCCCTCCACTTT. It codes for CASSTGTGVVSPLHF.

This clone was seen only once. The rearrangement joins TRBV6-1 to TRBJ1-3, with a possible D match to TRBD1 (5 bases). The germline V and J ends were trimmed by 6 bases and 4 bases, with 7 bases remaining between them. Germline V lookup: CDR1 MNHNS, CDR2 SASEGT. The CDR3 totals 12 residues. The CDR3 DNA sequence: TGTGCCAGCAGGGGGGACGGAAACACCATATATTTT. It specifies CASRGDGNTIYF.